The rows below give T cell receptor beta chains drawn from one sample of a study of T cells in narcolepsy. Profiled with immunoSEQ multiplex PCR; TCRdb holds only in-frame clones, not every one. The table lists about 33,000 clones, 70% to 85% of them singletons, with roughly 1.3% in the top ten. Material: CD45RA- memory CD4+ T cells from PBMCs. The receptors were gathered from a human donor with narcolepsy. Each CDR3 is given with its conserved first and last residue. D genes are given only for firm matches. Rows may omit the clone size; those that give it use once, few, many or a size class.

d_gene	abundance	v_gene	j_gene	CDR3aa	CDR3nt
-	-	TRBV28	TRBJ1-6	CASSLGQQRSPLHF	TGTGCCAGCAGTTTAGGACAGCAGCGTTCACCCCTCCACTTT
TRBD1	-	TRBV28	TRBJ2-2	CASTTTGGIRTGELFF	TGTGCCAGCACCACGACAGGGGGAATAAGGACCGGGGAGCTGTTTTTT
-	-	TRBV19	TRBJ2-1	CASSLRVWVYNEQFF	TGTGCCAGTAGTCTCCGCGTTTGGGTCTACAATGAGCAGTTCTTC
-	-	TRBV25-1	TRBJ2-1	CASSRGGSYNEQFF	TGTGCCAGCAGTCGAGGGGGCTCCTACAATGAGCAGTTCTTC
TRBD1	-	TRBV5-6	TRBJ2-7	CASSFGDREGEQYF	TGTGCCAGCAGCTTTGGGGACAGGGAGGGCGAGCAGTACTTC
-	-	TRBV18	TRBJ2-3	CASSPPGGVDTQYF	TGTGCCAGCTCACCACCCGGGGGTGTAGATACGCAGTATTTT
TRBD1	once	TRBV7-2	TRBJ1-5	CASSLGGGRNQPQHF	TGTGCCAGCAGCTTAGGAGGGGGCCGCAATCAGCCCCAGCATTTT
-	-	TRBV11-2	TRBJ1-4	CASSTRTRSLEKLFF	TGTGCCAGCAGCACCCGGACACGTTCCCTTGAAAAACTGTTTTTT
-	-	TRBV10-2	TRBJ2-3	CASSLGDTQYF	TGCGCCAGCTCTCTGGGGGATACGCAGTATTTT
TRBD1	-	TRBV4-2	TRBJ1-5	CASSQEGTGDQPQHF	TGTGCCAGCAGCCAAGAGGGGACAGGGGATCAGCCCCAGCATTTT
TRBD1	-	TRBV6-6	TRBJ1-1	CASRPARQGAGTEAFF	TGTGCCAGCAGGCCAGCTCGACAGGGGGCGGGCACTGAAGCTTTCTTT
TRBD1	-	TRBV7-2	TRBJ1-6	CASSLGQGHSPLHF	TGTGCCAGCAGCTTGGGACAGGGGCATTCACCCCTCCACTTT
-	-	TRBV28	TRBJ2-1	CASRGSSYNEQFF	TGTGCCAGCAGGGGGAGCTCCTACAATGAGCAGTTCTTC
-	-	TRBV7-8	TRBJ1-6	CASSFSQGSGSPLHF	TGTGCCAGCAGCTTTTCGCAGGGGTCGGGTTCACCCCTCCACTTT
-	-	TRBV5-1	TRBJ1-2	CASSTDRNGYTF	TGCGCCAGCAGTACGGACAGAAATGGCTACACCTTC
-	-	TRBV6-5	TRBJ1-2	CASSYSHRPNYGYTF	TGTGCCAGCAGTTACTCACATCGTCCTAACTATGGCTACACCTTC
-	-	TRBV7-2	TRBJ2-5	CASSLGFGPGETQYF	TGTGCCAGCAGCTTAGGATTTGGGCCGGGAGAGACCCAGTACTTC
-	-	TRBV19	TRBJ2-2	CASSTAGAGELFF	TGTGCCAGTAGTACTGCCGGGGCCGGGGAGCTGTTTTTT
-	-	TRBV9	TRBJ1-1	CASHVNRVEDTEAFF	TGTGCCAGCCACGTGAATAGGGTAGAGGACACTGAAGCTTTCTTT
-	-	TRBV9	TRBJ1-6	CASSDGHANNSPLHF	TGTGCCAGCAGCGACGGTCACGCGAATAATTCACCCCTCCACTTT
-	few	TRBV7-2	TRBJ2-1	CASSFLLSNNEQFF	TGTGCCAGCAGCTTCCTACTCAGTAACAATGAGCAGTTCTTC
-	once	TRBV11-1	TRBJ2-2	CASSLGQTNTGELFF	TGTGCCAGCAGCTTAGGACAGACGAACACCGGGGAGCTGTTTTTT
-	-	TRBV5-1	TRBJ1-6	CASSLEGNSPLHF	TGCGCCAGCAGCTTGGAAGGGAATTCACCCCTCCACTTT
-	-	TRBV7-8	TRBJ1-1	CASSIYLQGNTEAFF	TGTGCCAGCAGCATTTACTTACAGGGTAACACTGAAGCTTTCTTT
-	-	TRBV19	TRBJ1-5	CAAGFNQPQHF	TGTGCCGCAGGGTTCAATCAGCCCCAGCATTTT
-	-	TRBV6-1	TRBJ2-1	CASSEVQVLPGEQFF	TGTGCCAGCAGTGAAGTACAGGTGCTGCCGGGTGAGCAGTTCTTC
TRBD1	-	TRBV19	TRBJ2-1	CASRRGPYGNEQFF	TGTGCCAGTAGAAGGGGGCCCTACGGAAATGAGCAGTTCTTC
TRBD1	-	TRBV5-1	TRBJ1-1	CASSSRDRGIMNTEAFF	TGCGCCAGCAGCTCCCGGGACAGGGGGATAATGAACACTGAAGCTTTCTTT
-	-	TRBV28	TRBJ1-3	CASSVGLLSGNTIYF	TGTGCCAGCAGCGTTGGACTCCTCTCTGGAAACACCATATATTTT
-	few	TRBV19	TRBJ1-1	CASSIDLGQNTEAFF	TGTGCCAGTAGTATAGATCTTGGACAGAACACTGAAGCTTTCTTT
TRBD2	-	TRBV7-3	TRBJ2-7	CASSPTSGAYYEQYF	TGTGCCAGCAGCCCTACTAGCGGGGCCTACTACGAGCAGTACTTC
-	-	TRBV6-1	TRBJ2-3	CASSGKWSRTDTQYF	TGTGCCAGCAGTGGAAAGTGGAGTCGCACAGATACGCAGTATTTT
-	-	TRBV18	TRBJ1-4	CASSPPGTSEKLFF	TGTGCCAGCTCACCACCGGGAACGAGTGAAAAACTGTTTTTT
-	-	TRBV2	TRBJ1-6	CASNLKNNSPLHF	TGTGCCAGCAATCTAAAAAATAATTCACCCCTCCACTTT
TRBD1	-	TRBV9	TRBJ1-2	CASSAGGAYNYGYTF	TGTGCCAGCAGCGCAGGGGGCGCCTATAACTATGGCTACACCTTC
TRBD1	-	TRBV4-2	TRBJ1-5	CASSQGARGINQPQHF	TGTGCCAGCAGCCAAGGCGCCAGGGGGATCAATCAGCCCCAGCATTTT
-	-	TRBV19	TRBJ1-2	CASTLTGGGYGYTF	TGTGCCAGTACCCTCACGGGGGGAGGCTATGGCTACACCTTC
TRBD1	-	TRBV5-6	TRBJ1-1	CASSFTGVNTEAFF	TGTGCCAGCAGCTTTACAGGGGTGAACACTGAAGCTTTCTTT
TRBD1	few	TRBV19	TRBJ2-7	CASSIRGQVNEQYF	TGTGCCAGTAGTATAAGGGGACAGGTGAACGAGCAGTACTTC
-	-	TRBV6-6	TRBJ1-5	CASSYPGLNQPQHF	TGTGCCAGCAGTTATCCGGGCCTAAATCAGCCCCAGCATTTT
-	-	TRBV20-1	TRBJ1-2	CSARVGGGYTF	TGCAGTGCTAGAGTGGGAGGAGGCTACACCTTC
TRBD1	-	TRBV29-1	TRBJ1-2	CSVPGQGSGGYTF	TGCAGCGTGCCGGGACAGGGGTCGGGTGGCTACACCTTC
-	-	TRBV7-3	TRBJ2-3	CASSLGTLDTQYF	TGTGCCAGCAGCTTAGGGACCCTAGATACGCAGTATTTT
-	few	TRBV13	TRBJ1-2	CASSAAGGNYGYTF	TGTGCCAGCAGCGCCGCCGGGGGGAACTATGGCTACACCTTC
TRBD1	-	TRBV29-1	TRBJ1-5	CSVRSGQDNQPQHF	TGCAGCGTTCGATCGGGACAGGACAATCAGCCCCAGCATTTT
-	once	TRBV27	TRBJ2-3	CASSPKASRSTDTQYF	TGTGCCAGCAGTCCTAAGGCCTCCCGATCCACAGATACGCAGTATTTT
-	-	TRBV21-1	TRBJ1-4	CASSKHGGSEKLFF	TGTGCCAGCAGCAAACACGGGGGGAGTGAAAAACTGTTTTTT